Sequencing of this TCR beta chain was carried out in a study of blood T cell repertoires in COVID-19. On the study more broadly: Acute and convalescent COVID-19 specimens originated in the United States, Italy and Spain. PBMCs, B-cell-depleted T cells, or T cells were the source of the cDNA or gDNA that made up the material.

The CDR3 runs 14 residues. V was clipped by 5 bases and J by 15 bases, with 20 bases between them. From germline, CDR1 is MNHEY and CDR2 SVGAGI. In the original workflow: The assay estimated nucleated cells by amplifying reference gene primers. The assay was immunoSEQ multiplex PCR, and TCRdb's table has in-frame clones only and misses some. V, J and clone size derive from that table, while D and trimming were established from the DNA sequence. The top ten clones hold approximately 3% of a sample with 450,000 to 500,000 clones, roughly 85% of them seen once. The sample was peripheral blood. The chain has TRBV6-5 and TRBJ1-6, with a tentative D call TRBD1 (6 bases). The TCR was taken from a human donor in a cohort sampled during active COVID-19. CDR3 sequence: CASSTPGDVQGLHF. The CDR3 nucleotides read TGTGCCAGCAGTACCCCAGGGGACGTTCAAGGCCTCCACTTT.